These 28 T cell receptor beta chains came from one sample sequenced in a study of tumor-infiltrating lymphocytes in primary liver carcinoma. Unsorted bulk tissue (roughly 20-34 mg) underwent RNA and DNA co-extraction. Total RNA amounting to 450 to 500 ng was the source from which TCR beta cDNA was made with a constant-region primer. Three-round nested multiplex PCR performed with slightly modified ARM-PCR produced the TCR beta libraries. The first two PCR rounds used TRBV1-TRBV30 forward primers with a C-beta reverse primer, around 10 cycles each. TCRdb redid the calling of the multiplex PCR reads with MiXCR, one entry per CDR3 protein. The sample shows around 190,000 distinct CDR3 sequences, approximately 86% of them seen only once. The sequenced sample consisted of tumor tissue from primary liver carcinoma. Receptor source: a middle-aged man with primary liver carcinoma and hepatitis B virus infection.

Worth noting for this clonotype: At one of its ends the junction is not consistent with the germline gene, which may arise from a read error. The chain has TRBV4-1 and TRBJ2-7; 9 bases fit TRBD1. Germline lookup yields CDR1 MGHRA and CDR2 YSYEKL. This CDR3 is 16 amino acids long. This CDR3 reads CASSLRDRASLYEHYF. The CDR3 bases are TGCGCGAGCAGCCTACGGGACAGGGCTAGTTTGTACGAGCATTACTTC.

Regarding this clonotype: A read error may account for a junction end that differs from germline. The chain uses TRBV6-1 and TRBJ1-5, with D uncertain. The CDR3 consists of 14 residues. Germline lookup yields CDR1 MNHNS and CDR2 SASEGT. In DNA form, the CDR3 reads TGTGCCAGCGGTGGAGACCATAGCAATCAGCCCCAGCACTTT. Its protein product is CASGGDHSNQPQHF.

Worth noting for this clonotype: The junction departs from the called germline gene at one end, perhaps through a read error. CDR3 loop: CASSPDRAGAYEQYF. The CDR3 nucleotides read TGCGCCAGCAGCCCCGATCGAGCGGGAGCCTACGAACAGTATTTC. The chain carries TRBV4-3 and TRBJ2-7; 8 bases are a match to TRBD2. Germline V gene data show CDR1 as LGHNA and CDR2 as YSLEER. The CDR3 loop spans 15 amino acids.

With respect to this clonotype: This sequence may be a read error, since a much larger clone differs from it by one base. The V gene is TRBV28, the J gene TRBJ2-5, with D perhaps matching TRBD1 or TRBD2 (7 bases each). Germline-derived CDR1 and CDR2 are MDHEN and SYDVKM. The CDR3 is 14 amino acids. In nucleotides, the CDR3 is TGTGCCAGCACCCCAGGGGGGGGACGAGAGACCCGGTACTTC. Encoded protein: CASTPGGGRETRYF.

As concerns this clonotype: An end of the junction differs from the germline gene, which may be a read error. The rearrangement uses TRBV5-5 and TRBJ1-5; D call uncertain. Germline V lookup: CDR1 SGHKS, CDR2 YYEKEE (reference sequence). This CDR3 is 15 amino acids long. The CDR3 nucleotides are TGTGCCGGCAGCTTGGCCGTCTCCTTTGGGCTGCCCCAGCATTTT. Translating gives CAGSLAVSFGLPQHF.

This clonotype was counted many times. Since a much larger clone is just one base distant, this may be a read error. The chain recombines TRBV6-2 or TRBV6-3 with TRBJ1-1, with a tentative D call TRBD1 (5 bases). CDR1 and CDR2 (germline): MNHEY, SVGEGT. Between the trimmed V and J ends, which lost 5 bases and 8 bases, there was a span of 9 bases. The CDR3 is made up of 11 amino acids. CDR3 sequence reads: CASSGGVEAFF. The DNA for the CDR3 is TGTGCCAGCAGTGGGGGAGTAGAAGCTTTCTTT.

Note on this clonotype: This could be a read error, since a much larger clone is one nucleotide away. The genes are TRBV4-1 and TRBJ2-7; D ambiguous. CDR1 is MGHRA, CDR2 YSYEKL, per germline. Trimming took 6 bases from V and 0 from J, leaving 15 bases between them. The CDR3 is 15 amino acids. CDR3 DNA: TGCGCCAGCAGTCGATCCGACCCCCTCTCCTACGAGCAGTACTTC. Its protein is CASSRSDPLSYEQYF.

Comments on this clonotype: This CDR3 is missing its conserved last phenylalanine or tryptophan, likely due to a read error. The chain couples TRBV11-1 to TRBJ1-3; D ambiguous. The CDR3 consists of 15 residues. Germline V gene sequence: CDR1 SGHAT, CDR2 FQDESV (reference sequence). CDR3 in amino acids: CTSSSTLDHGNTIYY. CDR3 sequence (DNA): TGTACCAGCAGCTCGACCCTTGATCATGGAAACACCATATATTAT.

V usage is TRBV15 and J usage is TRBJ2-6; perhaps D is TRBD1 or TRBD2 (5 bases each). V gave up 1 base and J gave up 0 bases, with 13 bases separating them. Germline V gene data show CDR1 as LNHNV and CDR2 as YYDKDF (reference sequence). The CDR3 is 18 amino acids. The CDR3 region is CATSRVEGSYSGANVLTF. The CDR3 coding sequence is TGTGCCACCAGCAGAGTAGAGGGGTCCTACTCTGGGGCCAACGTCCTGACTTTC.

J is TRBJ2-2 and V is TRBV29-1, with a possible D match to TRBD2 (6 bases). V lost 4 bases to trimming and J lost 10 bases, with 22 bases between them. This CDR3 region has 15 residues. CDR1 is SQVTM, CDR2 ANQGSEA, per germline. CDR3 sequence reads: CSVGTNAANTEELFF. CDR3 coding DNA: TGCAGCGTTGGGACTAACGCGGCGAACACAGAGGAGCTGTTTTTT.

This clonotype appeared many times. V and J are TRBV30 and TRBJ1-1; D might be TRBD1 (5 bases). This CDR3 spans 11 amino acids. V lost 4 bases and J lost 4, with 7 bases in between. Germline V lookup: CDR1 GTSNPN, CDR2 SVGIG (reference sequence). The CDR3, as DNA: TGTGCCTGGACTAGGGGCACTGAAGCTTTCTTT. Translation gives CAWTRGTEAFF. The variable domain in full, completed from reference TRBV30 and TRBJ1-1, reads SQTIHQWPATLVQPVGSPLSLECTVEGTSNPNLYWYRQAAGRGLQLLFYSVGIGQISSEVPQNLSASRPQDRQFILSSKKLLLSDSGFYLCAWTRGTEAFFGQGTRLTVV.

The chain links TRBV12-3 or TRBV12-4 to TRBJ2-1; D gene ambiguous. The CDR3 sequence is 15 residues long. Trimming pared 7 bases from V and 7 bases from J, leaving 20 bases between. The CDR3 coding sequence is TGTGCCAGCACCCAAGGTACGGAACTTCTTAATGAGCAGTTCTTC. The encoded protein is CASTQGTELLNEQFF.

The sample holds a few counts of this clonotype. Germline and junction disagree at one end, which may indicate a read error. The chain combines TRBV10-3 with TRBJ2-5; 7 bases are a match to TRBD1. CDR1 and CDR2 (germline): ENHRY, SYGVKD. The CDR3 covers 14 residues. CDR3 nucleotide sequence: TGTGCCATCATTGCGACAGGGTTGGGAGAGACTCAGTACTTC. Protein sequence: CAIIATGLGETQYF.

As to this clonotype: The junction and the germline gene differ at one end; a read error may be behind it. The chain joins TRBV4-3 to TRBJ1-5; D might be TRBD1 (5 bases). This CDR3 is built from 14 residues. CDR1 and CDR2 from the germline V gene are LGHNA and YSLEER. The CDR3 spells CASSKEEGSQPRHF. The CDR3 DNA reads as TGCGCCAGCAGCAAAGAAGAGGGGAGCCAGCCCCGGCATTTT.

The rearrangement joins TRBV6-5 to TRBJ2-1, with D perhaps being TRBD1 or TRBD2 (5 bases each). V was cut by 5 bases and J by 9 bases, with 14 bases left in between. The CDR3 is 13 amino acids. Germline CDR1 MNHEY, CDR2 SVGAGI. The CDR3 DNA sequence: TGTGCCAGCAGTCAACGATATGGGGGTGAGCAGTTCTTC. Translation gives CASSQRYGGEQFF.

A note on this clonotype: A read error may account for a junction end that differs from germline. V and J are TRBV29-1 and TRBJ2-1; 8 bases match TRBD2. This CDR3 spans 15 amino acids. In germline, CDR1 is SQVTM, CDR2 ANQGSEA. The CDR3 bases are TGCAGCGTTGATTCTCGACGGGAGGGCTACAATGTGCAGTTCTTC. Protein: CSVDSRREGYNVQFF.

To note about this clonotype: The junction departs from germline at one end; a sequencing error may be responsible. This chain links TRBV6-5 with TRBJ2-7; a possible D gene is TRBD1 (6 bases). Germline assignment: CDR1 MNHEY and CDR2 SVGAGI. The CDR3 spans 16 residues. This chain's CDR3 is CASSNSKDRPSYEQYF. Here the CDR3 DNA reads TGTGCCAGCAGTAACTCCAAAGACAGGCCATCCTACGAGCAGTACTTC.

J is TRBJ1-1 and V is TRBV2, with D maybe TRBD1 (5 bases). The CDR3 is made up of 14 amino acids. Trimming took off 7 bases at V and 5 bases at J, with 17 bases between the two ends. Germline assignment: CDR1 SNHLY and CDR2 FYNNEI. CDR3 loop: CASTGHGWVTEAFF. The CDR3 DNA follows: TGTGCCAGCACCGGACATGGTTGGGTTACTGAAGCTTTCTTT.

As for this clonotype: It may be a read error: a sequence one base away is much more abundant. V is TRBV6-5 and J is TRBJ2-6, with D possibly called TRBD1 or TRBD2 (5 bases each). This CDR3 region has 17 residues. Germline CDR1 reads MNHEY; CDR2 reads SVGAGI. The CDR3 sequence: CASNYGGSSSGANVLAF. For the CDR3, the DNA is TGTGCCAGCAATTACGGAGGCAGTTCCTCTGGGGCCAACGTCCTGGCTTTC.

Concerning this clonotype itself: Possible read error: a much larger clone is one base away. The CDR3, as DNA: TGTGCCAGCAGCTTAACCCCACGGCTGCCGAGCTCCTACAATGAGCAGTTCTTC. Amino acids: CASSLTPRLPSSYNEQFF. V usage is TRBV7-9 and J usage is TRBJ2-1; D is undetermined. Germline lookup yields CDR1 SEHNR and CDR2 FQNEAQ (reference sequence). With 2 bases removed from V and 0 bases from J, the gap between germline ends came to 17 bases. The CDR3 runs 18 residues.

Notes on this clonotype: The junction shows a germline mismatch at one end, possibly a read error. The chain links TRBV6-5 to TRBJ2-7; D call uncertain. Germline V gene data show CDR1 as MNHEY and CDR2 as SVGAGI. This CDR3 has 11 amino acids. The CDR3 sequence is CTSSSGREQYF. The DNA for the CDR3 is TGTACCAGCAGTTCGGGTCGCGAACAGTACTTC.

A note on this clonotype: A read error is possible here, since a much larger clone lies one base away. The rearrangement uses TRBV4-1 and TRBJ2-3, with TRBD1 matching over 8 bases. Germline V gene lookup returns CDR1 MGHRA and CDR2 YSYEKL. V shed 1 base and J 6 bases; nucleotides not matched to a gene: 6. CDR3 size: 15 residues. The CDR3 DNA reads TGCGCCAGCAGCCAAGCGGACAGGGCCGGGGATACGCAGTATTTT. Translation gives CASSQADRAGDTQYF.

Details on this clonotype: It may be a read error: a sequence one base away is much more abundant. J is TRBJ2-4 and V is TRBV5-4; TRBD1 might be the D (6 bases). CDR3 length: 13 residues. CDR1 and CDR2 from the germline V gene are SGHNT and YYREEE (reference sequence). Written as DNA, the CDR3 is TGTACCAGCAGCTCCGGACAGAGGGACATTCAGTACTTC. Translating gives CTSSSGQRDIQYF.

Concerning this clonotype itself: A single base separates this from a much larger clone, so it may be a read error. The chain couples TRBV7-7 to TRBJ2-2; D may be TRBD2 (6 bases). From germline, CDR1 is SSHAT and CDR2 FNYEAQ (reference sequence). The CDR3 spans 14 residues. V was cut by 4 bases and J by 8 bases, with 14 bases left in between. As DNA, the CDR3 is TGTGCCAGCAGCTCCTTATCGGGAGTGGGGGAGCTGTTTTTT. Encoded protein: CASSSLSGVGELFF. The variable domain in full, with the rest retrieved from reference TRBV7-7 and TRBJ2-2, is GAGVSQSPRYKVTKRGQDVTLRCDPISSHATLYWYQQALGQGPEFLTYFNYEAQPDKSGLPSDRFSAERPEGSISTLTIQRTEQRDSAMYRCASSSLSGVGELFFGEGSRLTVL.

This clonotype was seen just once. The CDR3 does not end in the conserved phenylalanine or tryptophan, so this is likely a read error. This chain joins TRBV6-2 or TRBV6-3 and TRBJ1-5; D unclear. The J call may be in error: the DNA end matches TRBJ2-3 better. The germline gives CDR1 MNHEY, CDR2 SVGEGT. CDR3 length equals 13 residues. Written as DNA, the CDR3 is TGTGCCAGCAGTTACCGGGCCGAGCAGCCCCAGTATCTT. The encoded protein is CASSYRAEQPQYL.

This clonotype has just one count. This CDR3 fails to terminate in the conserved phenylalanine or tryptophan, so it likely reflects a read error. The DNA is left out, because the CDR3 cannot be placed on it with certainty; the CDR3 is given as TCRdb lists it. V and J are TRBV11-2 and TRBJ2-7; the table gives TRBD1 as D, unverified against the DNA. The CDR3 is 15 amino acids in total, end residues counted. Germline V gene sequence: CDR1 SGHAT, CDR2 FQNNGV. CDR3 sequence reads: CASSLRWTGQNEPYL.

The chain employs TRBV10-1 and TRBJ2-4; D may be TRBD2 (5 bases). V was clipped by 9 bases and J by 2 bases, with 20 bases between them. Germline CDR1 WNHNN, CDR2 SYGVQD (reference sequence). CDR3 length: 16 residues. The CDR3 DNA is TGCGCCAGTAGCACAATAGAGGGAAGGACCAAAAACATTCAGTACTTC. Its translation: CASSTIEGRTKNIQYF.

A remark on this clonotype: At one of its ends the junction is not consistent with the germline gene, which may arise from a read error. The CDR3 nucleotides are TGTGCCAACAAATGGACGTACCAAGGGACCCAGTACTTC. Translated, it gives CANKWTYQGTQYF. The V gene is TRBV28, the J gene TRBJ2-5; D ambiguous. This CDR3 region has 13 residues. CDR1 and CDR2 from the germline V gene are MDHEN and SYDVKM. Filled out from reference TRBV28 and TRBJ2-5, the complete variable domain reads DVKVTQSSRYLVKRTGEKVFLECVQDMDHENMFWYRQDPGLGLRLIYFSYDVKMKEKGDIPEGYSVSREKKERFSLILESASTNQTSMYLCANKWTYQGTQYFGPGTRLLVL.